This entry is about one TCR beta chain. It lacks a known antigen. The data belong to a study of human CD8 memory T cell subsets (dated by TCRdb to 2020 to 2021). As for the study more broadly: TCRbeta repertoires of stem-like (TSTEM), progenitor exhausted-like (TPEX) and effector memory CD8+ T cell subsets were compared to assess their clonal relationships. TCRbeta repertoires were obtained from roughly 6 donors, each contributing TSTEM, TPEX and effector memory subsets.

The listed sequencing device is NextSeq 550. A Human TCR Profiling Kit was used to prepare UMI-labeled 5' RACE TCRbeta libraries. Every TCRbeta library was prepared in parallel with an identical number of PCR cycles. The paper's data handling went like this. The number of functional CDR3beta clonotypes in each TCRbeta library ranged from about 2,800 to 18,000. MIGEC 1.2.9 handled UMI extraction and consensus assembly, with a minimum of three reads required per UMI. MiXCR 3.0.3 was used to extract the in-frame CDR3beta repertoires. Each sample was downsampled to 42,000 randomly selected UMIs before diversity metrics were computed in VDJtools 1.2.1. For each sample pair, the repertoire overlap metrics D, R and F2 were calculated in VDJtools using the top 3,000 clones. Reads reprocessed by TCRdb are summarized as one entry per CDR3 protein sequence, and DNA is absent. The V and J calls here are based on TCRdb, not the publication. The data table for this sample lists about 8,800 distinct CDR3 sequences. The top ten hold roughly 15% of the sample.

Broad study findings and their caveats: Greater repertoire diversity in TSTEM than in TPEX subsets was suggested by Chao1 estimates, potentially reflecting a broader range of specificities. Clonotypes were shared with effector memory cells by both stem-like subsets, but only minimal overlap was found between TSTEM and TPEX repertoires, suggesting distinct antigen spectra. Only TCRbeta chains were sequenced, and repertoire comparisons were based on a handful of donors, with testing performed by paired t-tests and Bonferroni correction. Normalized Shannon-Wiener diversity was similarly high in TSTEM and TPEX subsets, while effector memory subsets were less diverse by comparison.

CCR7+ PD-1+ TIGIT+ early differentiated memory cells with dysfunctional, exhausted-like traits were defined as progenitor exhausted-like memory CD8+ T cells (TPEX). Density gradient separation was used to isolate peripheral blood mononuclear cells from healthy donor buffy coats. In the study, total CD8+ T cells were enriched by negative magnetic separation with EasySep or MojoSort CD8+ T cell isolation kits. For each subset, total RNA was extracted using an RNeasy Mini Kit from duplicate vials of 150,000 sorted CD8+ T cells. PBMCs were used either fresh or after being cryopreserved in fetal bovine serum containing 10% DMSO. CD8+ T cell subsets were sorted to purity by fluorescence-activated cell sorting on a FACSAria III. Sequencing was carried out using CD8+ T cells from PBMCs. This TCR was recovered from a human donor in good health.

CDR3 loop: CASSPMGQGDQPQHF. Recombination joined TRBV7-8 with TRBJ1-5; without DNA, the TCRdb call of TRBD1 cannot be checked. The germline V gene gives CDR1 as SGHVS and CDR2 as FQNEAQ. The CDR3 covers 15 residues, taking in both the cysteine and the phenylalanine. Only the protein sequence is given.